The rows below give T cell receptor beta chains drawn from one sample of a study of cytomegalovirus exposure and HLA in healthy donors. Profiling relied on immunoSEQ multiplex PCR, and the TCRdb table lists in-frame clones only, not all of them. The table has approximately 120,000 clones, roughly 81% seen once. The sample comprised PBMCs. All receptors come from a woman under 40 in good health and CMV-seronegative. Both conserved end residues are part of each CDR3. Each record gives: V gene, clone size, D gene, J gene, CDR3 protein, CDR3 DNA. D genes are given only for firm matches. Size values are once, few and many counts, or a class for expanded clones, and some rows have none.

v_gene: TRBV11-3
abundance: few
d_gene: TRBD1
j_gene: TRBJ2-1
CDR3aa: CASSWTGGSYNEQFF
CDR3nt: TGTGCCAGCAGCTGGACAGGGGGATCCTACAATGAGCAGTTCTTC

v_gene: TRBV5-1
abundance: NA
d_gene: NA
j_gene: TRBJ2-1
CDR3aa: CASSPREGGGNEQFF
CDR3nt: TGCGCCAGCAGCCCCCGAGAGGGCGGTGGCAATGAGCAGTTCTTC

v_gene: TRBV7-9
abundance: NA
d_gene: NA
j_gene: TRBJ2-5
CDR3aa: CASSRDSQETQYF
CDR3nt: TGTGCCAGCAGCAGGGACTCGCAAGAGACCCAGTACTTC

v_gene: TRBV6-1
abundance: NA
d_gene: NA
j_gene: TRBJ1-1
CDR3aa: CASSDIHMGLQGTEAFF
CDR3nt: TGTGCCAGCAGTGATATTCACATGGGACTCCAAGGGACTGAAGCTTTCTTT

v_gene: TRBV2
abundance: NA
d_gene: NA
j_gene: TRBJ2-3
CDR3aa: CASTRLVSTDTQYF
CDR3nt: TGTGCCAGCACTCGACTAGTTAGCACAGATACGCAGTATTTT

v_gene: TRBV18
abundance: NA
d_gene: NA
j_gene: TRBJ2-7
CDR3aa: CASSPPGGVRTASYEQYF
CDR3nt: TGTGCCAGCTCACCGCCCGGAGGGGTTCGGACGGCCTCCTACGAGCAGTACTTC

v_gene: TRBV5-6
abundance: NA
d_gene: TRBD2
j_gene: TRBJ2-3
CDR3aa: CASSLAVRAGGPDTQYF
CDR3nt: TGTGCCAGCAGCTTGGCAGTTCGAGCGGGAGGGCCAGATACGCAGTATTTT

v_gene: TRBV4-1
abundance: NA
d_gene: TRBD2
j_gene: TRBJ2-5
CDR3aa: CASSRMLLAGDNWYQETQYF
CDR3nt: TGCGCCAGCAGCCGCATGTTACTAGCGGGGGACAATTGGTACCAAGAGACCCAGTACTTC

v_gene: TRBV4-1
abundance: NA
d_gene: TRBD1
j_gene: TRBJ1-6
CDR3aa: CASSQEMPPPGDRNSPLHF
CDR3nt: TGCGCCAGCAGCCAAGAAATGCCCCCCCCCGGGGACAGAAATTCACCCCTCCACTTT

v_gene: TRBV4-2
abundance: NA
d_gene: NA
j_gene: TRBJ2-7
CDR3aa: CASSRTGNYEQYF
CDR3nt: TGTGCCAGCAGCCGTACAGGGAACTACGAGCAGTACTTC

v_gene: TRBV6-1
abundance: once
d_gene: TRBD1
j_gene: TRBJ1-3
CDR3aa: CASRPGTGSGNTIYF
CDR3nt: TGTGCCAGCAGACCCGGGACAGGGAGTGGAAACACCATATATTTT

v_gene: TRBV7-2
abundance: NA
d_gene: TRBD1
j_gene: TRBJ1-5
CDR3aa: CASSPDRGRSQPQHF
CDR3nt: TGTGCCAGCAGCCCAGACAGGGGGCGTAGTCAGCCCCAGCATTTT

v_gene: TRBV7-8
abundance: NA
d_gene: TRBD1
j_gene: TRBJ2-1
CDR3aa: CASSPSQGRGNEQFF
CDR3nt: TGTGCCAGCAGCCCATCACAGGGGAGAGGTAATGAGCAGTTCTTC

v_gene: TRBV5-4
abundance: NA
d_gene: TRBD1
j_gene: TRBJ2-5
CDR3aa: CASSLAPGTGQETQYF
CDR3nt: TGTGCCAGCAGCTTGGCCCCCGGGACAGGGCAAGAGACCCAGTACTTC

v_gene: TRBV12-5
abundance: NA
d_gene: NA
j_gene: TRBJ1-4
CDR3aa: CASAQVEGRPEKLFF
CDR3nt: TGTGCTAGTGCCCAAGTCGAGGGCAGGCCCGAAAAACTGTTTTTT

v_gene: TRBV7-9
abundance: NA
d_gene: NA
j_gene: TRBJ1-1
CDR3aa: CASSFGPAGETEAFF
CDR3nt: TGTGCCAGCAGCTTCGGACCTGCAGGGGAGACTGAAGCTTTCTTT

v_gene: TRBV9
abundance: NA
d_gene: NA
j_gene: TRBJ1-1
CDR3aa: CASSPRLMNTEAFF
CDR3nt: TGTGCCAGCAGCCCCCGGTTGATGAACACTGAAGCTTTCTTT

v_gene: TRBV9
abundance: NA
d_gene: TRBD2
j_gene: TRBJ2-3
CDR3aa: CASSVRELGTDTQYF
CDR3nt: TGTGCCAGCAGCGTGCGGGAGTTGGGCACAGATACGCAGTATTTT

v_gene: TRBV25-1
abundance: NA
d_gene: NA
j_gene: TRBJ2-4
CDR3aa: CASSEYQGAKNIQYF
CDR3nt: TGTGCCAGCAGTGAATATCAGGGGGCCAAAAACATTCAGTACTTC

v_gene: TRBV4-2
abundance: NA
d_gene: TRBD2
j_gene: TRBJ2-7
CDR3aa: CASSQGLAGGTYEQYF
CDR3nt: TGTGCCAGCAGCCAAGGCCTAGCGGGAGGAACCTACGAGCAGTACTTC

v_gene: TRBV11-3
abundance: few
d_gene: TRBD1
j_gene: TRBJ2-7
CDR3aa: CASSPRQGAGEQYF
CDR3nt: TGTGCCAGCAGCCCACGACAGGGGGCGGGGGAGCAGTACTTC

v_gene: TRBV19
abundance: NA
d_gene: TRBD1
j_gene: TRBJ2-2
CDR3aa: CASSVFGRQGRTGELFF
CDR3nt: TGTGCCAGTAGTGTTTTTGGGCGACAGGGAAGGACCGGGGAGCTGTTTTTT

v_gene: TRBV9
abundance: NA
d_gene: TRBD1
j_gene: TRBJ2-7
CDR3aa: CASSVGQGAEQYF
CDR3nt: TGTGCCAGCAGCGTCGGACAGGGGGCCGAGCAGTACTTC

v_gene: TRBV7-2
abundance: NA
d_gene: NA
j_gene: TRBJ2-2
CDR3aa: CASSVDSSNTGELFF
CDR3nt: TGTGCCAGCAGCGTGGACTCTTCAAACACCGGGGAGCTGTTTTTT

v_gene: TRBV5-1
abundance: NA
d_gene: TRBD1
j_gene: TRBJ1-2
CDR3aa: CASSTDRVGYTF
CDR3nt: TGCGCCAGCAGCACCGACAGGGTTGGCTACACCTTC

v_gene: TRBV30
abundance: NA
d_gene: TRBD1
j_gene: TRBJ2-7
CDR3aa: CAWSVDRDYEQYF
CDR3nt: TGTGCCTGGAGTGTGGACAGGGATTACGAGCAGTACTTC

v_gene: TRBV5-1
abundance: NA
d_gene: NA
j_gene: TRBJ2-1
CDR3aa: CASSLEIGGLYNEQFF
CDR3nt: TGCGCCAGCAGCTTGGAGATAGGGGGTCTCTACAATGAGCAGTTCTTC

v_gene: TRBV7-6
abundance: NA
d_gene: NA
j_gene: TRBJ1-1
CDR3aa: CASSSPGGNTEAFF
CDR3nt: TGTGCCAGCAGCTCTCCGGGGGGGAACACTGAAGCTTTCTTT

v_gene: TRBV6-5
abundance: NA
d_gene: NA
j_gene: TRBJ1-3
CDR3aa: CASIPVSRYTIYF
CDR3nt: TGTGCCAGCATCCCTGTTTCCAGATACACCATATATTTT

v_gene: TRBV25-1
abundance: NA
d_gene: NA
j_gene: TRBJ1-4
CDR3aa: CASSGGSRSYNEKLFF
CDR3nt: TGTGCCAGCAGTGGCGGTTCGCGCAGCTACAATGAAAAACTGTTTTTT

v_gene: TRBV11-3
abundance: NA
d_gene: NA
j_gene: TRBJ1-1
CDR3aa: CASSLSRGIGTEAFF
CDR3nt: TGTGCCAGCAGCCTCTCACGAGGGATCGGCACTGAAGCTTTCTTT

v_gene: TRBV4-1
abundance: many
d_gene: TRBD2
j_gene: TRBJ2-3
CDR3aa: CASSRGLADTTDTQYF
CDR3nt: TGCGCCAGCAGCCGCGGACTAGCGGATACCACAGATACGCAGTATTTT

v_gene: TRBV11-3
abundance: once
d_gene: NA
j_gene: TRBJ2-3
CDR3aa: CASSAQGLLGTDTQYF
CDR3nt: TGTGCCAGCAGCGCCCAGGGTCTCTTGGGCACAGATACGCAGTATTTT

v_gene: TRBV11-2
abundance: few
d_gene: TRBD2
j_gene: TRBJ2-7
CDR3aa: CASSLHGSGVYEQYF
CDR3nt: TGTGCCAGCAGCTTACACGGTAGCGGGGTCTACGAGCAGTACTTC

v_gene: TRBV4-2
abundance: NA
d_gene: TRBD1
j_gene: TRBJ2-7
CDR3aa: CASSHNRDSSYEQYF
CDR3nt: TGTGCCAGCAGCCATAACCGGGACAGCTCCTACGAGCAGTACTTC

v_gene: TRBV11-3
abundance: once
d_gene: TRBD1
j_gene: TRBJ2-1
CDR3aa: CASRSRQGMDEQFF
CDR3nt: TGTGCCAGCAGGTCCAGACAGGGTATGGATGAGCAGTTCTTC

v_gene: TRBV9
abundance: NA
d_gene: NA
j_gene: TRBJ2-2
CDR3aa: CASSVGGLGELFF
CDR3nt: TGTGCCAGCAGCGTAGGGGGGCTGGGGGAGCTGTTTTTT

v_gene: TRBV11-2
abundance: NA
d_gene: TRBD2
j_gene: TRBJ2-5
CDR3aa: CASSRRLAAVETQYF
CDR3nt: TGTGCCAGCAGCCGCCGACTAGCGGCTGTGGAGACCCAGTACTTC

v_gene: TRBV11-2
abundance: NA
d_gene: NA
j_gene: TRBJ2-1
CDR3aa: CASSLGHQVNEQFF
CDR3nt: TGTGCCAGCAGCTTAGGTCACCAGGTAAATGAGCAGTTCTTC

v_gene: TRBV5-1
abundance: NA
d_gene: TRBD1
j_gene: TRBJ2-2
CDR3aa: CASSFHRGDTGELFF
CDR3nt: TGCGCCAGCAGCTTTCACAGGGGAGACACCGGGGAGCTGTTTTTT